This TCR beta chain was profiled in a study of T-cell memory formation after mild COVID-19. General study findings and limits: Whether day 37 second-wave clones are SARS-CoV-2-specific was not confirmed. Certain responding clones were present in pre-infection memory, suggesting participation of cross-reactive memory.

TCR alpha and TCR beta cDNA libraries carrying sample barcodes and UMIs came from 5'RACE with constant-segment primers. MiXCR was run by TCRdb on the 5' RACE reads, yielding one entry per CDR3 protein. This table has a few hundred thousand distinct CDR3 sequences, about 15% appearing once. This clonotype was detected a few times. Antigen: not known. This TCR was sampled from a man aged 18 to 35 who had mild COVID-19 (a few samples of this study predate the infection). Cell type and time point are not known. Source material: PBMCs or a T cell subset sorted from them (not recorded which).

The CDR3 DNA reads as TGTGCCAGCACCTTCGGGACAGGGTTTTCACCCCTCCACTTT. It translates to CASTFGTGFSPLHF. The J gene is TRBJ1-6, the V gene TRBV27; 9 nucleotides agree with TRBD1. Germline assignment: CDR1 MNHEY and CDR2 SMNVEV (reference sequence). CDR3 size: 14 residues. The ends lost 7 bases at V and 9 bases at J; junction bases unmatched: 7.